The rows below give T cell receptor beta chains drawn from one sample of a study of graft-versus-host responses after intestinal transplantation. Sequencing was performed with immunoSEQ multiplex PCR; in TCRdb, only in-frame clones are kept and a portion is missing. Of about 21,000 clones in the sample, roughly 92% were seen once. Sequenced here: PBMCs, sampled approximately 250 days after intestinal transplant. The receptors here all came from a human patient who received an intestinal transplant, so some T cells may come from the graft donor. Each CDR3 is given with its conserved first and last residue. D genes are given only for firm matches. Expanded clones get a size class; other rows say once, few or many, or leave the size out.

CDR3 DNA	CDR3 protein	clone size	D gene	CDR3 length	V gene	J gene
TGCGCCAGCAGCTTGGGTAGCGGGATAGGGAACACCGGGGAGCTGTTTTTT	CASSLGSGIGNTGELFF	NA	TRBD2	17	TRBV5-1	TRBJ2-2
TGTGCCAGTAGTATAGGGCGGGGTGCGAACACCGGGGAGCTGTTTTTT	CASSIGRGANTGELFF	NA	NA	16	TRBV19	TRBJ2-2
TGTGCCATCAGTGAGTCTTGGCTAGCGGGAGTCGGGGACATTCAGTACTTC	CAISESWLAGVGDIQYF	NA	TRBD2	17	TRBV10-3	TRBJ2-4
TGTGCCAGCCACCCGGGACAGTACTACAATGAGCAGTTCTTC	CASHPGQYYNEQFF	NA	TRBD1	14	TRBV7-9	TRBJ2-1
TGCGCCAGCAGCGATGCGAGCTCCTATAATTCACCCCTCCACTTT	CASSDASSYNSPLHF	NA	NA	15	TRBV4-1	TRBJ1-6
TGTGCCAGCAGCCAAGACGCAGGTGTGAAAATGTATGGCTACACCTTC	CASSQDAGVKMYGYTF	NA	NA	16	TRBV4-2	TRBJ1-2
TGTGCCAGCAGCGCCGAGATGGGGACGCCGCCGGGGGAGCAGTACTTC	CASSAEMGTPPGEQYF	once	NA	16	TRBV5-6	TRBJ2-7
TGTGCCAGCAGCGAAGGGGGGGGAGTCTCTGGAAACACCATATATTTT	CASSEGGGVSGNTIYF	NA	NA	16	TRBV21-1	TRBJ1-3
TGTGCCAGCAGCGCCGAGATGGGGACGCCGCCGGGGGAGCAGTACTTC	CASSAEMGTPPGEQYF	NA	NA	16	TRBV5-6	TRBJ2-5
TGTGCCAGCAGCCGCCTAAACGACAGATCCTACGAGCAGTACTTC	CASSRLNDRSYEQYF	NA	NA	15	TRBV7-9	TRBJ2-7
TGTGCCAGCAGCTTGGGTATCGCCAGCCTAATACACGTGACTTTC	CASSLGIASLIHVTF	few	NA	15	TRBV5-6	TRBJ2-6
TGTGCCAGCAGTTTGGAGGCGCGCCCAAACATTCAGTACTTC	CASSLEARPNIQYF	NA	NA	14	TRBV27	TRBJ2-4
TGTGCCAGTACTATGGGGACGACTAGCAGGGATGAGCAGTTCTTC	CASTMGTTSRDEQFF	NA	TRBD2	15	TRBV19	TRBJ2-1
TGTGCCAGCAGCCCCGGGACAGGGGCCTACAATGAGCAGTTCTTC	CASSPGTGAYNEQFF	NA	TRBD1	15	TRBV7-9	TRBJ2-1
TGCGCCAGCAGCCAAGGCCAGGGCCTCTACGAGCAGTACTTC	CASSQGQGLYEQYF	NA	NA	14	TRBV4-1	TRBJ2-7
TGTGCCAGTAGTATACAGACAGGGGGCCAGGTTGAGCAGTACTTC	CASSIQTGGQVEQYF	NA	TRBD1	15	TRBV19	TRBJ2-7
TGTGCCAGCAGCATCCGACTAGCGGGAGCGAGTGAGCAGTTCTTC	CASSIRLAGASEQFF	once	TRBD2	15	TRBV7-9	TRBJ2-1
TGTGCCAGTAGTATGGGGCTGCACGACTCCTACGAGCAGTACTTC	CASSMGLHDSYEQYF	NA	NA	15	TRBV19	TRBJ2-7
TGTGCCAGCAGTTCCCCTTACATAGCCGGCTACGAGCAGTACTTC	CASSSPYIAGYEQYF	NA	NA	15	TRBV28	TRBJ2-7
TGTGCCAGTTCCGAACACAGGAGCTCCTACAATGAGCAGTTCTTC	CASSEHRSSYNEQFF	once	NA	15	TRBV19	TRBJ2-1
TGTGCCAGCAGTGGACAGGGGCGTACCCGAGCCTACGAGCAGTACTTC	CASSGQGRTRAYEQYF	once	TRBD1	16	TRBV25-1	TRBJ2-7
TGTGCCAGTAGTATCCAGCGTAGCAATCAGCCCCAGCATTTT	CASSIQRSNQPQHF	once	NA	14	TRBV19	TRBJ1-5
TGTGCCAGCACCGTAAAACACGGGGGCACTGAAGCTTTCTTT	CASTVKHGGTEAFF	NA	NA	14	TRBV6-1	TRBJ1-1
TGTGCCAGCAGCTACCTTGGGGGCCGCAATCAGCCCCAGCATTTT	CASSYLGGRNQPQHF	NA	NA	15	TRBV7-9	TRBJ1-5